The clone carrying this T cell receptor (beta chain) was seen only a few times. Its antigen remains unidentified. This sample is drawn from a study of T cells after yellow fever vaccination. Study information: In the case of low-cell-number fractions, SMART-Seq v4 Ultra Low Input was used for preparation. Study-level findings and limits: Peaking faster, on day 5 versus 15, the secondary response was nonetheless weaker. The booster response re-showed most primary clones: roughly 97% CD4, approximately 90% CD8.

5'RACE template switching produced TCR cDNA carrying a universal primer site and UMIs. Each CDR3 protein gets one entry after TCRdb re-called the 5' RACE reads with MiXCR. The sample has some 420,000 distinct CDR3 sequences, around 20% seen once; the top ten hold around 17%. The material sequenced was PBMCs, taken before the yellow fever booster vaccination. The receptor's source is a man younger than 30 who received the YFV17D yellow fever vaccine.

This CDR3 is CSARPTYNSPLHF. The CDR3 DNA follows: TGCAGTGCTAGACCAACGTATAATTCACCCCTCCACTTT. The genes are TRBV20-1 and TRBJ1-6; D is uncertain. V lost 2 bases to trimming and J lost 4 bases, with 6 bases between them. The CDR3 totals 13 residues. Germline values: CDR1 DFQATT, CDR2 SNEGSKA (reference sequence).